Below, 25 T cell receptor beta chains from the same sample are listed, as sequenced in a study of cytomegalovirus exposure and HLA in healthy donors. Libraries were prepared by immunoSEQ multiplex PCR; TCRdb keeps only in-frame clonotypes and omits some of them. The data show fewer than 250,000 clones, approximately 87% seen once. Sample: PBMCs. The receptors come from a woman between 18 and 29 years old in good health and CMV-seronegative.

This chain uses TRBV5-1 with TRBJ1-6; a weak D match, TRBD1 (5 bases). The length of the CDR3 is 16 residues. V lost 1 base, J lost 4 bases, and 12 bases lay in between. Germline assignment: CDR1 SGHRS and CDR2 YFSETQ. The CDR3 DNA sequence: TGCGCCAGCAGCTTGTCCGAGAGGGGTTATAATTCACCCCTCCACTTT. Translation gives CASSLSERGYNSPLHF.

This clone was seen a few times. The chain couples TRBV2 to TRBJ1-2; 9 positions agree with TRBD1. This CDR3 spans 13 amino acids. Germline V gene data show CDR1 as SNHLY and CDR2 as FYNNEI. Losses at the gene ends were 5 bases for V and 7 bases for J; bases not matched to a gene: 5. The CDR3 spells CASSHRGQRGYTF. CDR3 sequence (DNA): TGTGCCAGCAGTCACAGGGGGCAGCGTGGCTACACCTTC.

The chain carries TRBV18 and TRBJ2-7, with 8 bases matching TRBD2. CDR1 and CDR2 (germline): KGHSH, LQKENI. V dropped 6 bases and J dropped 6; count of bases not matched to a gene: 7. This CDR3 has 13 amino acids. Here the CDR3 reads CASSINGGVEQYF. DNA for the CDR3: TGTGCCAGCTCTATCAACGGGGGGGTCGAGCAGTACTTC.

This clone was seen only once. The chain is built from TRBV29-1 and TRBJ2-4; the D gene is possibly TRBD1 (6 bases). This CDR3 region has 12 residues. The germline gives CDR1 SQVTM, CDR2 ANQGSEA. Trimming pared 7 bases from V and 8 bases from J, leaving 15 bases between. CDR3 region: CSAGQPRDIQYF. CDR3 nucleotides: TGCAGCGCTGGACAGCCCAGGGACATTCAGTACTTC. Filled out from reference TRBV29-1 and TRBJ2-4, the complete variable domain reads SAVISQKPSRDICQRGTSLTIQCQVDSQVTMMFWYRQQPGQSLTLIATANQGSEATYESGFVIDKFPISRPNLTFSTLTVSNMSPEDSSIYLCSAGQPRDIQYFGAGTRLSVL.

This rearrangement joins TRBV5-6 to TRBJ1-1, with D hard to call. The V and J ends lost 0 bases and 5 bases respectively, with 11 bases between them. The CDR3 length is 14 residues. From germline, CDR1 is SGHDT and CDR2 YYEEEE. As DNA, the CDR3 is TGTGCCAGCAGCTTGGCCGGGAGAGGGACTGAAGCTTTCTTT. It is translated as CASSLAGRGTEAFF.

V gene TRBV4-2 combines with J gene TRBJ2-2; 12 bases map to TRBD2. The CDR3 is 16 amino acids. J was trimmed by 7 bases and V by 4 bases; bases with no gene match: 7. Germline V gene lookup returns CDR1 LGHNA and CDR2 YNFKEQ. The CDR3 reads CASSPPSGRAVGELFF. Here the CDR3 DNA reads TGTGCCAGCAGCCCGCCTAGCGGGAGGGCCGTCGGGGAGCTGTTTTTT.

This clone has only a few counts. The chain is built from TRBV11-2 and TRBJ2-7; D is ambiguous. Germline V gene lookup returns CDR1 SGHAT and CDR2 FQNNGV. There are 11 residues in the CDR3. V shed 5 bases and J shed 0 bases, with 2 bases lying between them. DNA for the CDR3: TGTGCCAGCAGCACCTCCTACGAGCAGTACTTC. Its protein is CASSTSYEQYF.

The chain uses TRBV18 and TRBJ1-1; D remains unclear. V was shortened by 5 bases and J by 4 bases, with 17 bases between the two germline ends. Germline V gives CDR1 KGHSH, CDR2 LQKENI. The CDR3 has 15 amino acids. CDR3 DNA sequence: TGTGCCAGCTCATCCGGGGTCGTATCCGGCACTGAAGCTTTCTTT. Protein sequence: CASSSGVVSGTEAFF. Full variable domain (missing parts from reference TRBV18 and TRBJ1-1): NAGVMQNPRHLVRRRGQEARLRCSPMKGHSHVYWYRQLPEEGLKFMVYLQKENIIDESGMPKERFSAEFPKEGPSILRIQQVVRGDSAAYFCASSSGVVSGTEAFFGQGTRLTVV.

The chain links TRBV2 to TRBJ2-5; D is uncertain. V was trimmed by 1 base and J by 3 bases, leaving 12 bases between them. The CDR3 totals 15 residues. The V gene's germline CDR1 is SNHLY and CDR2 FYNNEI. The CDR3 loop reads CASSEEDRFKETQYF. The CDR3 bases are TGTGCCAGCAGTGAAGAGGATCGTTTTAAAGAGACCCAGTACTTC.

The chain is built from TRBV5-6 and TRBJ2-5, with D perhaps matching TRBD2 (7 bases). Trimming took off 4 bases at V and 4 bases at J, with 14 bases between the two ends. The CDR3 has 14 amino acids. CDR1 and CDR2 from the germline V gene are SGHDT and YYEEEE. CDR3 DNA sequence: TGTGCCAGCAGCCCCTGGGGGGGCGGAGAGACCCAGTACTTC. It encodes CASSPWGGGETQYF.

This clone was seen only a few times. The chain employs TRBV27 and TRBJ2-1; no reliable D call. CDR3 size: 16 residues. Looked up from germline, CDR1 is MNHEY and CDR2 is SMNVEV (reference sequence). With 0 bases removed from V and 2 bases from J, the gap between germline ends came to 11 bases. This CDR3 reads CASSLSTVRPYNEQFF. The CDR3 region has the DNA TGTGCCAGCAGTTTATCCACAGTGCGACCCTACAATGAGCAGTTCTTC.

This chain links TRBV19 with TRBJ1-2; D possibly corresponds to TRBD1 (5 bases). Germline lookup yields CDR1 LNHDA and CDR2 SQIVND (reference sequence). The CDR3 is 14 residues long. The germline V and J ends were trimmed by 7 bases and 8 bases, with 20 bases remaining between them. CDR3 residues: CASKGGSRVGGYTF. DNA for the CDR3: TGTGCCAGTAAAGGAGGGAGCAGGGTAGGCGGCTACACCTTC.

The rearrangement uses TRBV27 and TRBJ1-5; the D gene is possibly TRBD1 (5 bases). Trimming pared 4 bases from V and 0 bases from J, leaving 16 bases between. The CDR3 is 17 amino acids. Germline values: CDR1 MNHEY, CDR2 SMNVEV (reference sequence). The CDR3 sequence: CASSSKGTRYSNQPQHF. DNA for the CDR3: TGTGCCAGCAGTTCCAAGGGGACGAGATATAGCAATCAGCCCCAGCATTTT.

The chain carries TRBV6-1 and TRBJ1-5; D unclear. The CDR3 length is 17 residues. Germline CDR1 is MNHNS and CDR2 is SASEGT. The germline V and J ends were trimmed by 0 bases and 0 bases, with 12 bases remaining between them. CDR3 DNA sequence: TGTGCCAGCAGTGAAGCGAGGGTATCTTATAGCAATCAGCCCCAGCATTTT. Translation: CASSEARVSYSNQPQHF.

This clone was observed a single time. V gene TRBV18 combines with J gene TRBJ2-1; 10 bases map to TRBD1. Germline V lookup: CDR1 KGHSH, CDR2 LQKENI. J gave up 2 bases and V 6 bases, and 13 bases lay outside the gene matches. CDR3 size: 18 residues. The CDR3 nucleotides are TGTGCCAGCTCTCTCGGGACAGGGGACGAAATCCCCTACAATGAGCAGTTCTTC. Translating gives CASSLGTGDEIPYNEQFF.

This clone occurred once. The CDR3 DNA follows: TGCGCCAGCAGGACGGCTCCCTCAACTAATGAAAAACTGTTTTTT. Its protein is CASRTAPSTNEKLFF. V usage is TRBV5-1 and J usage is TRBJ1-4, with D unclear. Germline V CDR1 and CDR2: SGHRS, YFSETQ. The V end lost 5 bases, the J end lost 0 bases, and 11 bases lay between the germline ends. The CDR3 extends over 15 amino acids.

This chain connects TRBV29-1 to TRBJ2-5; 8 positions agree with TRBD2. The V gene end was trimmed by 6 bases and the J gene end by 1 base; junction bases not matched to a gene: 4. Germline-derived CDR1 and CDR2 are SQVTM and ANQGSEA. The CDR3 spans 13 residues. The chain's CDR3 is CSVREGIQETQYF. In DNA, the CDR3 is TGCAGCGTCCGGGAGGGGATCCAAGAGACCCAGTACTTC.

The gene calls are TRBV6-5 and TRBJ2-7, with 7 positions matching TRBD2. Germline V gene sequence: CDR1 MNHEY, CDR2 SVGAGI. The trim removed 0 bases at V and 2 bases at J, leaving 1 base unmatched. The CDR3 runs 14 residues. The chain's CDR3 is CASSYSGLTYEQYF. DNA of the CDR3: TGTGCCAGCAGTTACTCGGGACTAACCTACGAGCAGTACTTC.

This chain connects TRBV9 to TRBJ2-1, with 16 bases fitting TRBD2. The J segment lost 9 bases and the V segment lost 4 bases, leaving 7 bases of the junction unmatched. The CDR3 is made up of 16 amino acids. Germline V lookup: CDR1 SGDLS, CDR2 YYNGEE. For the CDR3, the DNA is TGTGCCAGCAGCCTAGGGACTAGCGGGAGGGAAGGTGAGCAGTTCTTC. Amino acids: CASSLGTSGREGEQFF.

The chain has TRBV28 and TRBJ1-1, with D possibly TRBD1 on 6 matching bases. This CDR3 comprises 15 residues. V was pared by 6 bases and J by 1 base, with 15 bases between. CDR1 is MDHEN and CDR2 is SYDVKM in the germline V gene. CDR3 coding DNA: TGTGCCAGCAGGAACTCCGGGACAACGAACACTGAAGCTTTCTTT. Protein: CASRNSGTTNTEAFF.

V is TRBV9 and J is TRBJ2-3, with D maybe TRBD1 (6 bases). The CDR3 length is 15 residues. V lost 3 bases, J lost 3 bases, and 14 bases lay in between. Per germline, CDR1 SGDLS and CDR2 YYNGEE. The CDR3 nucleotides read TGTGCCAGCAGCGGGACAGCCCTCGTAACAGATACGCAGTATTTT. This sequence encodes CASSGTALVTDTQYF.

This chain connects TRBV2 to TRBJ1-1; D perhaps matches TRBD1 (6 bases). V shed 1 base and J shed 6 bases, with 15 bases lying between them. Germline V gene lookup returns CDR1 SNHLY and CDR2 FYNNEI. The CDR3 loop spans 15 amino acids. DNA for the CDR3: TGTGCCAGCAGTGAAGTCGATACAGGGCGGGCTGAAGCTTTCTTT. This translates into CASSEVDTGRAEAFF.

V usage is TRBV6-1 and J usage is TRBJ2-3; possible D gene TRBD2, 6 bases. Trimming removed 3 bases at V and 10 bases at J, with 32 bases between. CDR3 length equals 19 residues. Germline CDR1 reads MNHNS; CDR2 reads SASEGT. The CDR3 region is CASSDKPSGAGGFRSAQYF. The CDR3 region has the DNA TGTGCCAGCAGTGACAAACCCTCGGGAGCGGGCGGTTTTCGTTCGGCGCAGTATTTT.

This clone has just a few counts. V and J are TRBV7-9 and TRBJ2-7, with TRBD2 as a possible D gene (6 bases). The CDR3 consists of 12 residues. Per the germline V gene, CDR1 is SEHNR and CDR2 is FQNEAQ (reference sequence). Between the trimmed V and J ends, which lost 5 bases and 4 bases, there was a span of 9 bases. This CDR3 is CASSPGGYEQYF. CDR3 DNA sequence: TGTGCCAGCAGCCCCGGGGGATACGAGCAGTACTTC. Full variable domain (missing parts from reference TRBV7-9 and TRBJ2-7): DTGVSQNPRHKITKRGQNVTFRCDPISEHNRLYWYRQTLGQGPEFLTYFQNEAQLEKSRLLSDRFSAERPKGSFSTLEIQRTEQGDSAMYLCASSPGGYEQYFGPGTRLTVT.

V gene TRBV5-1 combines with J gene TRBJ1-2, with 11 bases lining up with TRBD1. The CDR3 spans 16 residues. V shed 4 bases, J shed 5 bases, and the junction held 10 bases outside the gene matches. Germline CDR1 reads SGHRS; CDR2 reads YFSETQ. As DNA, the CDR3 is TGCGCCAGCAGCGCGGACAGGGGGCGCGTTCGGTATGGCTACACCTTC. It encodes CASSADRGRVRYGYTF.